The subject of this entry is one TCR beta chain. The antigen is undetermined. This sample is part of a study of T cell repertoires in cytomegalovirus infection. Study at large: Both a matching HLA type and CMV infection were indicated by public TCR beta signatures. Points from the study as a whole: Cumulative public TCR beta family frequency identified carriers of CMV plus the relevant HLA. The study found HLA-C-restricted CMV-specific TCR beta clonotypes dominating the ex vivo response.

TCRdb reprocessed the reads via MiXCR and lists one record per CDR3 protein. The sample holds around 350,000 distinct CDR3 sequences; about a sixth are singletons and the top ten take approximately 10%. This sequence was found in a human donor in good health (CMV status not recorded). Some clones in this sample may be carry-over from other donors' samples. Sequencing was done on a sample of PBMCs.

The CDR3 bases are TGCAGCGCCCCCGAGGGCACGCGGGGCACTGAAGCTTTCTTT. It encodes CSAPEGTRGTEAFF. This chain links TRBV29-1 with TRBJ1-1; no reliable D call. CDR3 length: 14 amino acids. The V end lost 7 bases, the J end lost 4 bases, and 19 bases lay between the germline ends. CDR1 SQVTM and CDR2 ANQGSEA come from the germline V gene.